A single sample is the source of the 5 T cell receptor beta chains below, sequenced in a study of regulatory T cells in long-lasting Graves disease. Both iRepertoire HTBI primers and Arm-PCR of CDR3 regions were used to build the TCR beta libraries. One entry per CDR3 protein, called by TCRdb with MiXCR from the multiplex PCR reads. The sample yields 650,000 to 700,000 distinct CDR3 sequences, about 32% seen once. This sample's time point: persistent/refractory GD, antithyroid drugs over 5 years with positive TRAb. After RNA was extracted from PBMCs, the TCR library was made from it. This sample comprised peripheral blood mononuclear cells (PBMCs), obtained when the disease was refractory, from a patient treated with antithyroid drugs. These receptor sequences come from a female donor with Graves disease.

This clonotype was found many times. The V call is TRBV28, the J call TRBJ1-4; no reliable D call. The V end lost 3 bases, the J end lost 7 bases, and 3 bases lay between the germline ends. CDR1 and CDR2 (germline): MDHEN, SYDVKM. This CDR3 contains 11 residues. The CDR3 DNA reads TGTGCCAGCAGTTTTCGTGAAAAACTGTTTTTT. Its translation is CASSFREKLFF.

Many counts were recorded for this clonotype. The chain carries TRBV2 and TRBJ2-3, with a weak D call TRBD2 (5 bases). CDR1 and CDR2 (germline): SNHLY, FYNNEI. V gave up 7 bases and J gave up 3 bases, with 11 bases separating them. The CDR3 consists of 13 residues. CDR3 amino acids: CASIGSGTDTQYF. Here the CDR3 DNA reads TGTGCCAGCATTGGGAGTGGGACAGATACGCAGTATTTT.

This clonotype was counted a few times. The J gene is TRBJ1-2, the V gene TRBV28; possible D gene TRBD1, 5 bases. CDR3 length: 13 amino acids. Germline assignment: CDR1 MDHEN and CDR2 SYDVKM. V was pared by 8 bases and J by 9 bases, with 19 bases between. The CDR3 protein is CASQFSGERSYTF. The CDR3 DNA reads as TGTGCCAGCCAATTCTCGGGGGAGAGAAGCTACACCTTC.

As to this clonotype: A junction end diverges from the germline sequence, so it may reflect a read error. V gene TRBV29-1 combines with J gene TRBJ1-2; 12 nucleotides align to TRBD1. Germline V gene sequence: CDR1 SQVTM, CDR2 ANQGSEA. CDR3 length: 16 residues. The CDR3 loop is CSVVMRDRGRNYGHTF. The CDR3 DNA follows: TGCAGCGTTGTAATGCGGGACAGGGGGCGCAACTATGGCCACACCTTC.

A few counts support this clonotype. V is TRBV30 and J is TRBJ1-2; D is unclear. With 3 bases removed from V and 3 bases from J, the gap between germline ends came to 2 bases. This CDR3 is built from 10 residues. Germline loops: CDR1 GTSNPN, CDR2 SVGIG (reference sequence). CDR3 amino acids: CAWSHYGYTF. In DNA form, the CDR3 reads TGTGCCTGGAGCCACTATGGCTACACCTTC.